This T cell receptor (beta chain) was retrieved from a study of technical replicates of blood from a few donors (TCRdb year 2017). V drops 7 bases and J drops 4 bases, leaving 17 bases in between. The CDR3 spans 15 residues, from the cysteine through the phenylalanine. The read is trimmed to its CDR3 DNA, 45 bases read in frame from base 1. For CDR1 and CDR2, the germline V gene lists SNHLY and FYNNEI. In the case of this clone: This receptor's antigen is unknown. Base qualities are missing; no much larger clone stands one base away.

Library prep was done by the immunoSEQ multiplex PCR assay. The table comes from immuneACCESS by way of TCRdb, which keeps in-frame sequences with V and J called. Part of the clones is missing from these tables; in studies checked, under half for an unresolved V gene and the rest for unknown reasons. Within this sample are tens of thousands of clones, with roughly 94% of them counted one time only. The ten largest clones add up to 0.38% of the sample. This clonotype originated in a human donor in good health. The specimen sequenced was T cells isolated from PBMCs. The chain joins TRBV2 to TRBJ1-5; TRBD1 could be the D gene, as 6 bases match. At the DNA level, the sequence is TGTGCCAGCAACCCGACAGGAGAACAAAATCAGCCCCAGCATTTT. Protein translation: CASNPTGEQNQPQHF.